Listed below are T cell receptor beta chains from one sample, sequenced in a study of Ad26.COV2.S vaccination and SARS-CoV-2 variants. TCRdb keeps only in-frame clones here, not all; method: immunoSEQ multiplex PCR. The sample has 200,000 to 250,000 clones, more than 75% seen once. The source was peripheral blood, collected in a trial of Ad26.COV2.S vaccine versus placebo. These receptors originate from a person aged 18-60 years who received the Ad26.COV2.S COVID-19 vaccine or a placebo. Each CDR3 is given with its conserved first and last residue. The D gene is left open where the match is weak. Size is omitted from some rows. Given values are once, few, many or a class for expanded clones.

CDR3 DNA: TGTGCCAGCAGTCCCCAGACAGGGGGCTCTGGAAACACCATATATTTT; CDR3 protein: CASSPQTGGSGNTIYF; V gene: TRBV6-6; clone size: few; J gene: TRBJ1-3; D gene: TRBD1; CDR3 length: 16
CDR3 DNA: TGCAGCGTTCACTTCAATTCGTTACAAGGGGAGCTGTTTTTT; CDR3 protein: CSVHFNSLQGELFF; V gene: TRBV29-1; clone size: once; J gene: TRBJ2-2; D gene: NA; CDR3 length: 14
CDR3 DNA: TGTGCCAGTAGTATACGGCAGGGAAGGAAACTAGCGCCACTCAAAGAGACCCAGTACTTC; CDR3 protein: CASSIRQGRKLAPLKETQYF; V gene: TRBV19; clone size: NA; J gene: TRBJ2-5; D gene: TRBD2; CDR3 length: 20
CDR3 DNA: TGTGCCATCAAGGCGGGAGTCGAGGAGACCCAGTACTTC; CDR3 protein: CAIKAGVEETQYF; V gene: TRBV10-3; clone size: NA; J gene: TRBJ2-5; D gene: TRBD2; CDR3 length: 13
CDR3 DNA: TGTGCCAGCAGCTTAGCCGGGACAGGGCATAATGAAAAACTGTTTTTT; CDR3 protein: CASSLAGTGHNEKLFF; V gene: TRBV11-2; clone size: NA; J gene: TRBJ1-4; D gene: TRBD1; CDR3 length: 16
CDR3 DNA: TGTGCCAGCTCACGGGACGATGCCTACGAGCAGTACTTC; CDR3 protein: CASSRDDAYEQYF; V gene: TRBV18; clone size: NA; J gene: TRBJ2-7; D gene: NA; CDR3 length: 13
CDR3 DNA: TGTGCCTGGAGTGGGGGACAGGGGGCGAAGCAAGCTTTCTTT; CDR3 protein: CAWSGGQGAKQAFF; V gene: TRBV30; clone size: NA; J gene: TRBJ1-1; D gene: TRBD1; CDR3 length: 14
CDR3 DNA: TGTGCCAGCAGCTTATTTCCCCAATACGAGCAGTACTTC; CDR3 protein: CASSLFPQYEQYF; V gene: TRBV7-2; clone size: NA; J gene: TRBJ2-7; D gene: NA; CDR3 length: 13
CDR3 DNA: TGTGCCAGCTCCCTATCCTACGAGCAGTACTTC; CDR3 protein: CASSLSYEQYF; V gene: TRBV18; clone size: NA; J gene: TRBJ2-7; D gene: NA; CDR3 length: 11
CDR3 DNA: TGTGCCATCAGTGGGCGGGGAGAGCCCCAGCATTTT; CDR3 protein: CAISGRGEPQHF; V gene: TRBV10-3; clone size: few; J gene: TRBJ1-5; D gene: NA; CDR3 length: 12
CDR3 DNA: TGTGCCAGCAGCTCACCCAGACTGGCCTCCTACGAGCAGTACTTC; CDR3 protein: CASSSPRLASYEQYF; V gene: TRBV3-1/TRBV3-2; clone size: NA; J gene: TRBJ2-7; D gene: NA; CDR3 length: 15
CDR3 DNA: TGTGCCAGTAGTATAGCCCCGAACATAGGGTACGAGCAGTACTTC; CDR3 protein: CASSIAPNIGYEQYF; V gene: TRBV19; clone size: NA; J gene: TRBJ2-7; D gene: NA; CDR3 length: 15
CDR3 DNA: TGTGCCAGTAGTATTTATTCCGAAGGTGAGCAGTTCTTC; CDR3 protein: CASSIYSEGEQFF; V gene: TRBV19; clone size: once; J gene: TRBJ2-1; D gene: NA; CDR3 length: 13
CDR3 DNA: TGTGCCAGCAGTTACCGGGCATCAATAGGCTACACCTTC; CDR3 protein: CASSYRASIGYTF; V gene: TRBV6-2/TRBV6-3; clone size: NA; J gene: TRBJ1-2; D gene: NA; CDR3 length: 13
CDR3 DNA: TGTGCCATCAGTGAGCCCGGACTAGCGGGCACAGATACGCAGTATTTT; CDR3 protein: CAISEPGLAGTDTQYF; V gene: TRBV10-3; clone size: NA; J gene: TRBJ2-3; D gene: TRBD2; CDR3 length: 16
CDR3 DNA: TGTGCCAGCAGCCCAGGACTAGTAGATACGCAGTATTTT; CDR3 protein: CASSPGLVDTQYF; V gene: TRBV11-2; clone size: NA; J gene: TRBJ2-3; D gene: TRBD2; CDR3 length: 13
CDR3 DNA: TGTGCCAGCAGTTTTATTTTCTCCGGGGGAGTTGAAAAACTGTTTTTT; CDR3 protein: CASSFIFSGGVEKLFF; V gene: TRBV28; clone size: NA; J gene: TRBJ1-4; D gene: NA; CDR3 length: 16
CDR3 DNA: TGTGCCTGGGGAAAGGACTTCTCCTACGAGCAGTACTTC; CDR3 protein: CAWGKDFSYEQYF; V gene: TRBV9; clone size: once; J gene: TRBJ2-7; D gene: NA; CDR3 length: 13
CDR3 DNA: TGTGCCAGCGGGGGATCCTATAATTCACCCCTCCACTTT; CDR3 protein: CASGGSYNSPLHF; V gene: TRBV19; clone size: NA; J gene: TRBJ1-6; D gene: NA; CDR3 length: 13
CDR3 DNA: TGTGCCAGCAGCAACGGGACGTCGGGTACGCAGTATTTT; CDR3 protein: CASSNGTSGTQYF; V gene: TRBV3-1/TRBV3-2; clone size: NA; J gene: TRBJ2-3; D gene: NA; CDR3 length: 13
CDR3 DNA: TGTGCCCTACACCCAGGAGGCTACGAGCAGTACTTC; CDR3 protein: CALHPGGYEQYF; V gene: TRBV30; clone size: NA; J gene: TRBJ2-7; D gene: NA; CDR3 length: 12
CDR3 DNA: TGTGCCAGCAGCCAAGATCGGCCTATGAACACTGAAGCTTTCTTT; CDR3 protein: CASSQDRPMNTEAFF; V gene: TRBV3-1/TRBV3-2; clone size: NA; J gene: TRBJ1-1; D gene: NA; CDR3 length: 15
CDR3 DNA: TGTGCCAGCAGCTTCGGGACTAGCGACAATGAGCAGTTCTTC; CDR3 protein: CASSFGTSDNEQFF; V gene: TRBV7-9; clone size: few; J gene: TRBJ2-1; D gene: TRBD2; CDR3 length: 14
CDR3 DNA: TGTGCCAGCAGCTTAGTTCTAGCGGGAACGCTAGAGACCCAGTACTTC; CDR3 protein: CASSLVLAGTLETQYF; V gene: TRBV11-2; clone size: NA; J gene: TRBJ2-5; D gene: TRBD2; CDR3 length: 16
CDR3 DNA: TGTGCCAGCAGCATCCAGAACGCGAACACCGGGGAGCTGTTTTTT; CDR3 protein: CASSIQNANTGELFF; V gene: TRBV2; clone size: few; J gene: TRBJ2-2; D gene: NA; CDR3 length: 15
CDR3 DNA: TGTGCCTGGAGTGTATTAGCGGTCTACAATGAGCAGTTCTTC; CDR3 protein: CAWSVLAVYNEQFF; V gene: TRBV30; clone size: NA; J gene: TRBJ2-1; D gene: NA; CDR3 length: 14
CDR3 DNA: TGTGCCAGCAGGTCGTTAGCGGGAGGGCCAGATACGCAGTATTTT; CDR3 protein: CASRSLAGGPDTQYF; V gene: TRBV28; clone size: NA; J gene: TRBJ2-3; D gene: TRBD2; CDR3 length: 15
CDR3 DNA: TGCAGCGTTCCCTTCAACACCTGGAATCGGACTAGCGGCTCCTACAATGAGCAGTTCTTC; CDR3 protein: CSVPFNTWNRTSGSYNEQFF; V gene: TRBV29-1; clone size: once; J gene: TRBJ2-1; D gene: TRBD2; CDR3 length: 20
CDR3 DNA: TGTGCCTGTCGCACAGGGCTCTCTGGAAACACCATATATTTT; CDR3 protein: CACRTGLSGNTIYF; V gene: TRBV30; clone size: NA; J gene: TRBJ1-3; D gene: NA; CDR3 length: 14
CDR3 DNA: TGTGCCAGTAGTTGGCAGGGGGGCACCGGGGAGCTGTTTTTT; CDR3 protein: CASSWQGGTGELFF; V gene: TRBV19; clone size: NA; J gene: TRBJ2-2; D gene: NA; CDR3 length: 14
CDR3 DNA: TGTGCCAGCAGTTTGGCGCCCTCCGGGGAGCTGTTTTTT; CDR3 protein: CASSLAPSGELFF; V gene: TRBV12-3/TRBV12-4; clone size: NA; J gene: TRBJ2-2; D gene: NA; CDR3 length: 13
CDR3 DNA: TGTGCCAGCAGCGCTCAGACAGGAGCCTCCTACGAGCAGTACTTC; CDR3 protein: CASSAQTGASYEQYF; V gene: TRBV9; clone size: NA; J gene: TRBJ2-7; D gene: NA; CDR3 length: 15
CDR3 DNA: TGTGCCAGCAGCTTACAAATAGCGGGGTCCTCCTACGAGCAGTACTTC; CDR3 protein: CASSLQIAGSSYEQYF; V gene: TRBV7-2; clone size: NA; J gene: TRBJ2-7; D gene: TRBD2; CDR3 length: 16
CDR3 DNA: TGTGCCAGCAGATTAGCGGGAGGCGCCTACAATGAGCAGTTCTTC; CDR3 protein: CASRLAGGAYNEQFF; V gene: TRBV6-5; clone size: NA; J gene: TRBJ2-1; D gene: TRBD2; CDR3 length: 15
CDR3 DNA: TGTGCCAGCAGTTTATCGGAGGGACTAGCGGGTCCGAACACCGGGGAGCTGTTTTTT; CDR3 protein: CASSLSEGLAGPNTGELFF; V gene: TRBV28; clone size: few; J gene: TRBJ2-2; D gene: TRBD2; CDR3 length: 19
CDR3 DNA: TGTGCCAGCAGCTTATCGTCGACTAGCACAGATACGCAGTATTTT; CDR3 protein: CASSLSSTSTDTQYF; V gene: TRBV7-3; clone size: NA; J gene: TRBJ2-3; D gene: NA; CDR3 length: 15
CDR3 DNA: TGTGCCAGCAGTTTATCCTACAGGGGAAGCTCCTATAATTCACCCCTCCACTTT; CDR3 protein: CASSLSYRGSSYNSPLHF; V gene: TRBV28; clone size: few; J gene: TRBJ1-6; D gene: TRBD1; CDR3 length: 18
CDR3 DNA: TGTGCCAGCAGCCTTCAGGTATACAATCAGCCCCAGCATTTT; CDR3 protein: CASSLQVYNQPQHF; V gene: TRBV6-2/TRBV6-3; clone size: NA; J gene: TRBJ1-5; D gene: NA; CDR3 length: 14
CDR3 DNA: TGTGCCAGCAGTCCCCCCGCGGGGGACTATGGCTACACCTTC; CDR3 protein: CASSPPAGDYGYTF; V gene: TRBV28; clone size: NA; J gene: TRBJ1-2; D gene: NA; CDR3 length: 14
CDR3 DNA: TGTGCCAGCAGTGAAGTTGGTGCTGAAGCTTTCTTT; CDR3 protein: CASSEVGAEAFF; V gene: TRBV6-1; clone size: few; J gene: TRBJ1-1; D gene: NA; CDR3 length: 12
CDR3 DNA: TGTGCCAGCAGTTACTCGTGGGGGGAGGTAGGTGATACGCAGTATTTT; CDR3 protein: CASSYSWGEVGDTQYF; V gene: TRBV6-5; clone size: NA; J gene: TRBJ2-3; D gene: NA; CDR3 length: 16
CDR3 DNA: TGCGCCAGCAGCCAAGAAATCGTAAGGCGTGAGCAGTTCTTC; CDR3 protein: CASSQEIVRREQFF; V gene: TRBV4-3; clone size: NA; J gene: TRBJ2-1; D gene: NA; CDR3 length: 14
CDR3 DNA: TGTGCCGGAACGGGGCGGATCAATGAAAAACTGTTTTTT; CDR3 protein: CAGTGRINEKLFF; V gene: TRBV30; clone size: NA; J gene: TRBJ1-4; D gene: NA; CDR3 length: 13
CDR3 DNA: TGTGCCAGCAGCTCTCTAAAATTCCCCTCTGGAAACACCATATATTTT; CDR3 protein: CASSSLKFPSGNTIYF; V gene: TRBV11-2; clone size: NA; J gene: TRBJ1-3; D gene: NA; CDR3 length: 16
CDR3 DNA: TGTGCCAGCAGCGGAGGTGGTCGCGCAGATGGAAACACCATATATTTT; CDR3 protein: CASSGGGRADGNTIYF; V gene: TRBV11-2; clone size: NA; J gene: TRBJ1-3; D gene: NA; CDR3 length: 16
CDR3 DNA: TGTGCCAGCAGCTTATGGGTGAACTACGAGCAGTACTTC; CDR3 protein: CASSLWVNYEQYF; V gene: TRBV7-9; clone size: NA; J gene: TRBJ2-7; D gene: NA; CDR3 length: 13
CDR3 DNA: TGTGCCAGCAGCCAAGCCCCTTTGACCGGGGAGCTGTTTTTT; CDR3 protein: CASSQAPLTGELFF; V gene: TRBV3-1/TRBV3-2; clone size: NA; J gene: TRBJ2-2; D gene: NA; CDR3 length: 14
CDR3 DNA: TGTGCCAGCAGCTTGGACGGCGGGGGACCCCTCCACTTT; CDR3 protein: CASSLDGGGPLHF; V gene: TRBV7-6; clone size: NA; J gene: TRBJ1-6; D gene: NA; CDR3 length: 13
CDR3 DNA: TGTGCTAGTGGTTTCTTAGGTGACTATGGCTACACCTTC; CDR3 protein: CASGFLGDYGYTF; V gene: TRBV12-5; clone size: once; J gene: TRBJ1-2; D gene: NA; CDR3 length: 13
CDR3 DNA: TGTGCCAGCAGTTTATCCGGGACTAGTGAGCAGTTCTTC; CDR3 protein: CASSLSGTSEQFF; V gene: TRBV27; clone size: NA; J gene: TRBJ2-1; D gene: TRBD2; CDR3 length: 13
CDR3 DNA: TGCAGTGCTAGTCAGCCCAAAGCGGGGTTGTACAATGAGCAGTTCTTC; CDR3 protein: CSASQPKAGLYNEQFF; V gene: TRBV20-1; clone size: NA; J gene: TRBJ2-1; D gene: TRBD2; CDR3 length: 16
CDR3 DNA: TGTGCCAGCAGTTATTGGGAGGTTGGTGAGCAGTTCTTC; CDR3 protein: CASSYWEVGEQFF; V gene: TRBV6-2/TRBV6-3; clone size: few; J gene: TRBJ2-1; D gene: NA; CDR3 length: 13
CDR3 DNA: TGTGCCAGTAGTATAGCGTCCGGGACGAATTATGGCTACACCTTC; CDR3 protein: CASSIASGTNYGYTF; V gene: TRBV19; clone size: once; J gene: TRBJ1-2; D gene: NA; CDR3 length: 15
CDR3 DNA: TGTGCCAGCAGTGTACAGGGGGCCTACCACTCCTACGAGCAGTACTTC; CDR3 protein: CASSVQGAYHSYEQYF; V gene: TRBV6-2/TRBV6-3; clone size: NA; J gene: TRBJ2-7; D gene: TRBD1; CDR3 length: 16
CDR3 DNA: TGTGCCAGCAGCCCCCAGGCCACAGATACGCAGTATTTT; CDR3 protein: CASSPQATDTQYF; V gene: TRBV7-2; clone size: NA; J gene: TRBJ2-3; D gene: NA; CDR3 length: 13
CDR3 DNA: TGTGCCAGCAGCGAGCAGGGTCTAACCGGGGAGCTGTTTTTT; CDR3 protein: CASSEQGLTGELFF; V gene: TRBV9; clone size: once; J gene: TRBJ2-2; D gene: NA; CDR3 length: 14
CDR3 DNA: TGTGCCAGCAGTTCCCCGGGACTAGCGGGAGTTTGGACCGGGGAGCTGTTTTTT; CDR3 protein: CASSSPGLAGVWTGELFF; V gene: TRBV27; clone size: NA; J gene: TRBJ2-2; D gene: TRBD2; CDR3 length: 18
CDR3 DNA: TGTGCCACCAGTGGGGCAGGTGCGAACACCGGGGAGCTGTTTTTT; CDR3 protein: CATSGAGANTGELFF; V gene: TRBV24-1; clone size: NA; J gene: TRBJ2-2; D gene: NA; CDR3 length: 15
CDR3 DNA: TGTGCCAGCAGCCGGGGGACAAGTCACACAGATACGCAGTATTTT; CDR3 protein: CASSRGTSHTDTQYF; V gene: TRBV3-1/TRBV3-2; clone size: NA; J gene: TRBJ2-3; D gene: NA; CDR3 length: 15
CDR3 DNA: TGTGCCAGCTCACCACCGGCAGGGCTGGAATACACCTTC; CDR3 protein: CASSPPAGLEYTF; V gene: TRBV18; clone size: NA; J gene: TRBJ1-2; D gene: NA; CDR3 length: 13